The 32 T cell receptor beta chains below come from one sample, sequenced in a study of blood T cell repertoires in COVID-19. The data were produced by immunoSEQ multiplex PCR, yet TCRdb's version contains in-frame clones alone and is incomplete. The repertoire has around 230,000 clones, over 80% of them found once; the top ten carry around 27%. The material sequenced was peripheral blood. The receptor set was obtained from a man in his forties with acute or convalescent COVID-19.

This sequence joins TRBV4-2 and TRBJ2-1; D perhaps matches TRBD2 (7 bases). CDR1 is LGHNA and CDR2 is YNFKEQ in the germline V gene. V gave up 0 bases and J gave up 2 bases, with 11 bases separating them. This CDR3 has 16 residues. CDR3 protein: CASSQDMGGPYNEQFF. The DNA for the CDR3 is TGTGCCAGCAGCCAAGATATGGGGGGGCCCTACAATGAGCAGTTCTTC.

This chain links TRBV30 with TRBJ1-4; no reliable D call. The CDR3 contains 12 residues. Germline CDR1 GTSNPN, CDR2 SVGIG (reference sequence). For the CDR3, the DNA is TGTGCTATCGGGTGGAACAATGAAAAACTGTTTTTT. Translation gives CAIGWNNEKLFF. Filled out from reference TRBV30 and TRBJ1-4, the complete variable domain reads SQTIHQWPATLVQPVGSPLSLECTVEGTSNPNLYWYRQAAGRGLQLLFYSVGIGQISSEVPQNLSASRPQDRQFILSSKKLLLSDSGFYLCAIGWNNEKLFFGSGTQLSVL.

J is TRBJ2-3 and V is TRBV9; D uncertain. V was clipped by 3 bases and J by 4 bases, with 15 bases between them. Looked up from germline, CDR1 is SGDLS and CDR2 is YYNGEE. CDR3 size: 15 residues. The CDR3 DNA sequence: TGTGCCAGCAGCGAGGAGCTCTCTTGGGCAGATACGCAGTATTTT. This translates into CASSEELSWADTQYF.

The rearrangement joins TRBV6-5 to TRBJ2-1; no clear D gene. Germline V gene lookup returns CDR1 MNHEY and CDR2 SVGAGI. The CDR3 contains 11 residues. Trimming stripped 7 bases from V and 5 bases from J, with 6 bases between. CDR3 DNA: TGTGCCAGCACCCGGGACAATGAGCAGTTCTTC. Its translation: CASTRDNEQFF.

The chain carries TRBV6-1 and TRBJ1-1; D unresolved. Between the trimmed V and J ends, which lost 0 bases and 3 bases, there was a span of 14 bases. Looked up from germline, CDR1 is MNHNS and CDR2 is SASEGT. The CDR3 length is 16 residues. CDR3 sequence: CASSEAVGGFDTEAFF. Here the CDR3 DNA reads TGTGCCAGCAGTGAAGCGGTGGGAGGCTTTGACACTGAAGCTTTCTTT.

This sequence joins TRBV3-1 (or the pseudogene TRBV3-2) and TRBJ2-3; 13 bases match TRBD2. The CDR3 has 17 residues. Germline V lookup: CDR1 LGHDT, CDR2 YNNKEL (reference sequence). V was clipped by 3 bases and J by 6 bases; unmatched bases: 9. The CDR3 protein is CASSQWTSGRSPDTQYF. The CDR3, as DNA: TGTGCCAGCAGCCAGTGGACTAGCGGGAGATCACCTGATACGCAGTATTTT.

This clone appeared a single time. The chain uses TRBV2 and TRBJ2-7, with a tentative D call TRBD2 (5 bases). The V and J ends lost 0 bases and 6 bases respectively, with 12 bases between them. CDR3 size: 14 residues. Germline lookup yields CDR1 SNHLY and CDR2 FYNNEI. This chain's CDR3 is CASSEALGSGEQYF. CDR3 bases: TGTGCCAGCAGTGAAGCGTTGGGGAGCGGCGAGCAGTACTTC.

The V and J genes are TRBV19 and TRBJ2-5; D is undetermined. CDR1 is LNHDA, CDR2 SQIVND, per germline (reference sequence). CDR3 size: 13 residues. Between the trimmed V and J ends, which lost 7 bases and 1 base, there was a span of 10 bases. The CDR3 bases are TGTGCCAGTACCGACTCGAGCCAAGAGACCCAGTACTTC. Encoded protein: CASTDSSQETQYF. The entire variable domain, with the rest obtained from reference TRBV19 and TRBJ2-5, is as follows: DGGITQSPKYLFRKEGQNVTLSCEQNLNHDAMYWYRQDPGQGLRLIYYSQIVNDFQKGDIAEGYSVSREKKESFPLTVTSAQKNPTAFYLCASTDSSQETQYFGPGTRLLVL.

The V call is TRBV29-1, the J call TRBJ1-1, with D unresolved. CDR1 SQVTM and CDR2 ANQGSEA come from the germline V gene. The V end lost 5 bases, the J end lost 5 bases, and 15 bases lay between the germline ends. CDR3 length equals 13 residues. The CDR3 region is CSVHEGVRTEAFF. As DNA, the CDR3 is TGCAGCGTTCATGAAGGAGTTCGGACTGAAGCTTTCTTT.

The chain has TRBV20-1 and TRBJ2-7, with 11 bases matching TRBD2. V dropped 3 bases and J dropped 0; count of bases not matched to a gene: 10. Germline V lookup: CDR1 DFQATT, CDR2 SNEGSKA (reference sequence). The CDR3 length is 17 residues. This CDR3 reads CSASLASGRPYSYEQYF. The CDR3 DNA is TGCAGTGCTAGTCTTGCTAGCGGGAGGCCCTACTCCTACGAGCAGTACTTC.

The V and J genes are TRBV5-6 and TRBJ1-3; 8 bases map to TRBD1. CDR1 and CDR2 from the germline V gene are SGHDT and YYEEEE. This CDR3 is built from 15 residues. The ends lost 4 bases at V and 3 bases at J; junction bases unmatched: 6. The CDR3 loop reads CASSGDRSYGNTIYF. The DNA of the CDR3 is TGTGCCAGCAGCGGGGACAGGAGTTATGGAAACACCATATATTTT.

The V gene is TRBV4-2, the J gene TRBJ2-7; 9 bases are a match to TRBD1. Germline V gives CDR1 LGHNA, CDR2 YNFKEQ. V lost 5 bases, J lost 5 bases, and 10 bases stayed unmatched. This CDR3 is 15 amino acids long. CDR3: CASSIGTGLVDEQYF. Written as DNA, the CDR3 is TGTGCCAGCAGCATAGGGACAGGGCTGGTGGACGAGCAGTACTTC.

This rearrangement joins TRBV19 to TRBJ1-5; 7 nucleotides match TRBD1. CDR3 length equals 16 residues. CDR1 is LNHDA and CDR2 is SQIVND in the germline V gene (reference sequence). V was clipped by 3 bases and J by 6 bases; unmatched bases: 11. Here the CDR3 DNA reads TGTGCCAGTAGTATTCTCGCGGGACAGAGAAGTCAGCCCCAGCATTTT. Translating gives CASSILAGQRSQPQHF.

The J gene is TRBJ1-5, the V gene TRBV6-5; 8 nucleotides agree with TRBD1. The CDR3 sequence is 15 residues long. CDR1 and CDR2 from the germline V gene are MNHEY and SVGAGI. Trimming took 6 bases from V and 4 from J; bases not matched to a gene: 8. The DNA of the CDR3 is TGTGCCAGCAGGATTGGACAGGGTCCGAATCAGCCCCAGCATTTT. It encodes CASRIGQGPNQPQHF.

The chain employs TRBV9 and TRBJ1-2, with TRBD1 identical over 8 bases. CDR1 is SGDLS, CDR2 YYNGEE, per germline. V shed 0 bases and J 14 bases; nucleotides not matched to a gene: 24. CDR3 length: 18 amino acids. In DNA, the CDR3 is TGTGCCAGCAGCGTAGAGCCGACTCCCGGGACAGGTACCATCCCCCTAACCTTC. Translating it yields CASSVEPTPGTGTIPLTF. Complete variable domain (other parts from reference TRBV9 and TRBJ1-2): DSGVTQTPKHLITATGQRVTLRCSPRSGDLSVYWYQQSLDQGLQFLIQYYNGEERAKGNILERFSAQQFPDLHSELNLSSLELGDSALYFCASSVEPTPGTGTIPLTFGSGTRLTVV.

The J gene is TRBJ1-1, the V gene TRBV2; D is uncertain. Per germline, CDR1 SNHLY and CDR2 FYNNEI. This CDR3 spans 15 amino acids. Trimming removed 7 bases at V and 0 bases at J, with 15 bases between. As DNA, the CDR3 is TGTGCCAGCATAGGTCGTGGCGGGTTGAACACTGAAGCTTTCTTT. This translates into CASIGRGGLNTEAFF.

The genes are TRBV5-1 and TRBJ1-2; D call uncertain. This CDR3 is 14 amino acids long. V lost 2 bases and J lost 1, with 9 bases in between. Germline CDR1 reads SGHRS; CDR2 reads YFSETQ. CDR3: CASSLMTGNYGYTF. The CDR3 nucleotides are TGCGCCAGCAGCTTAATGACTGGTAACTATGGCTACACCTTC.

As for this clone: The sample holds other DNA sequences that translate to the same CDR3. J is TRBJ1-5 and V is TRBV28, with 7 bases identical to TRBD1. The germline gives CDR1 MDHEN, CDR2 SYDVKM. Germline trimming cut 5 bases from V and 0 bases from J; bases unmatched to any gene: 4. The CDR3 totals 15 residues. CDR3 residues: CASSPDRDSNQPQHF. Written as DNA, the CDR3 is TGTGCCAGCAGTCCTGACAGGGATAGCAATCAGCCCCAGCATTTT. Supplemented by reference TRBV28 and TRBJ1-5, the full variable domain reads DVKVTQSSRYLVKRTGEKVFLECVQDMDHENMFWYRQDPGLGLRLIYFSYDVKMKEKGDIPEGYSVSREKKERFSLILESASTNQTSMYLCASSPDRDSNQPQHFGDGTRLSIL.

The chain employs TRBV12-3 or TRBV12-4 and TRBJ1-5; 7 nucleotides match TRBD1. The CDR3 consists of 13 residues. J gave up 7 bases and V 4 bases, and 4 bases lay outside the gene matches. The CDR3 region is CASSWTGGQPQHF. CDR3 DNA sequence: TGTGCCAGCAGTTGGACAGGTGGACAGCCCCAGCATTTT.

This clone was picked up a small number of times. In nucleotides, the CDR3 is TGCAGCGTCAGGACTAGCGGGATTAATGAGCAGTTCTTC. This encodes CSVRTSGINEQFF. The V and J genes are TRBV29-1 and TRBJ2-1, with TRBD2 matching over 12 bases. CDR1 is SQVTM, CDR2 ANQGSEA, per germline. There are 13 residues in the CDR3. The V and J ends lost 6 bases and 7 bases, in that order; junction bases with no gene match: 4.

This clone was detected only once. The V gene is TRBV7-2, the J gene TRBJ2-7; possibly TRBD2 for D (6 bases). CDR1 and CDR2 from the germline V gene are SGHTA and FQGNSA. Trimming took 1 base from V and 5 from J, leaving 15 bases between them. This CDR3 contains 15 residues. The CDR3 region is CASSLGREPLDEQYF. The CDR3 coding sequence is TGTGCCAGCAGCTTAGGGCGGGAACCCTTGGACGAGCAGTACTTC.

This clone was observed a handful of times. The chain links TRBV30 to TRBJ1-1; D unresolved. The ends were cut back, 7 bases at V and 0 bases at J, with 6 bases in the middle. This CDR3 is 11 amino acids long. Germline V gene lookup returns CDR1 GTSNPN and CDR2 SVGIG (reference sequence). Here the CDR3 DNA reads TGTGCCTTATCGGTGAACACTGAAGCTTTCTTT. Its protein product is CALSVNTEAFF.

This clone was picked up many times. V is TRBV3-1 (or the pseudogene TRBV3-2) and J is TRBJ2-1, with D possibly TRBD2 on 5 matching bases. Germline loops: CDR1 LGHDT, CDR2 YNNKEL (reference sequence). Trimming pared 7 bases from V and 4 bases from J, leaving 17 bases between. This CDR3 region has 15 residues. CDR3 loop: CASTSPRVEYNEQFF. As DNA, the CDR3 is TGTGCCAGCACCTCACCGCGGGTAGAGTACAATGAGCAGTTCTTC.

The chain carries TRBV5-1 and TRBJ2-5; 14 bases agree with TRBD2. The V segment lost 0 bases and the J segment 2 bases; nucleotides outside the gene matches: 0. Germline CDR1 is SGHRS and CDR2 is YFSETQ. The CDR3 loop spans 16 amino acids. This CDR3 is CASSLGLAGGQETQYF. CDR3 sequence (DNA): TGCGCCAGCAGCTTGGGACTAGCGGGAGGGCAAGAGACCCAGTACTTC.

This sequence joins TRBV5-5 and TRBJ2-3; TRBD2 might be the D (6 bases). Germline loops: CDR1 SGHKS, CDR2 YYEKEE (reference sequence). The CDR3 covers 14 residues. Trimming shortened V by 0 bases and J by 4 bases, and 9 bases separated the two germline ends. CDR3 sequence (DNA): TGTGCCAGCAGCTTGGAGTGGGGGGCAGATACGCAGTATTTT. Translation gives CASSLEWGADTQYF.

For this clone: Other DNA sequences in this specimen translate into the identical CDR3. V and J are TRBV18 and TRBJ1-2; D is undetermined. Per germline, CDR1 KGHSH and CDR2 LQKENI. CDR3 size: 13 residues. Trimming stripped 3 bases from V and 2 bases from J, with 7 bases between. CDR3 in DNA: TGTGCCAGCTCACCCGACACAAACTATGGCTACACCTTC. It is translated as CASSPDTNYGYTF.

This clone has just a few counts. This sequence joins TRBV12-5 and TRBJ2-2, with D possibly being TRBD2 (6 bases). The CDR3 covers 14 residues. Germline CDR1 is LGHNT and CDR2 is FRNRAP. Trimming stripped 2 bases from V and 6 bases from J, with 10 bases between. The CDR3 protein is CASGLYRRAGELFF. The CDR3 coding sequence is TGTGCTAGTGGTTTGTACAGGAGGGCCGGGGAGCTGTTTTTT.

The V gene is TRBV7-5, the J gene TRBJ2-1; the table names TRBD2, a call not compared with the DNA. TRBV7-5 is recorded as a pseudogene. The CDR3 covers 17 residues. The CDR3 bases are TGTGTCAGAAGCCGCGAGGAAGGGAGACCCACCTACAATGAGCAGTTCTTC. Translation gives CVRSREEGRPTYNEQFF.

V usage is TRBV7-9 and J usage is TRBJ2-7, with D possibly matching TRBD2 (6 bases). Germline CDR1 is SEHNR and CDR2 is FQNEAQ (reference sequence). The CDR3 has 13 residues. With 2 bases removed from V and 12 bases from J, the gap between germline ends came to 17 bases. Here the CDR3 reads CASSLPGSGKVYF. Written as DNA, the CDR3 is TGTGCCAGCAGCTTACCCGGGAGTGGGAAGGTGTACTTC.

V usage is TRBV6-6 and J usage is TRBJ1-6, with no clear D. The ends were cut back, 7 bases at V and 12 bases at J, with 13 bases in the middle. CDR1 and CDR2 (germline): MNHNY, SVGAGI (reference sequence). This CDR3 has 12 amino acids. The CDR3 loop is CASTRPREPLHF. In nucleotides, the CDR3 is TGTGCCAGCACCCGCCCCCGGGAACCCCTCCACTTT.

The gene calls are TRBV6-5 and TRBJ2-3; tentatively, D is TRBD1 (6 bases). V shed 8 bases and J shed 2 bases, with 14 bases lying between them. Per the germline V gene, CDR1 is MNHEY and CDR2 is SVGAGI. The CDR3 sequence is 14 residues long. The CDR3 DNA reads TGTGCCAGCTCCGCAGGGGTCCTCACAGATACGCAGTATTTT. It translates to CASSAGVLTDTQYF.

This clone was counted a single time. This chain uses TRBV10-2 with TRBJ1-1; D ambiguous. Trimming removed 2 bases at V and 1 base at J, with 14 bases between. Germline V CDR1 and CDR2: WSHSY, SAAADI. The CDR3 spans 16 residues. CDR3 residues: CASSEKSGRWNTEAFF. CDR3 in DNA: TGCGCCAGCAGTGAGAAGTCTGGCAGGTGGAACACTGAAGCTTTCTTT.